The source of this T cell receptor (beta chain) is a study of T cells in Graves' hyperthyroidism and ophthalmopathy. RNA transcripts provided the source from which TCR beta CDR3 regions were amplified. An initial round of RT-PCR targeting the TCR CDR3 relied on the HTBI primer set. TCRdb reanalysed the multiplex PCR reads using MiXCR and keeps one entry per CDR3 protein. The repertoire holds 500,000 to 800,000 distinct CDR3 sequences, with about 15% as singletons. This clonotype was picked up many times. With V trimmed by 6 bases and J by 7 bases, 6 bases remained unmatched. This CDR3 spans 13 amino acids. Germline V CDR1 and CDR2: MDHEN, SYDVKM.

V gene TRBV28 combines with J gene TRBJ2-1; 7 bases agree with TRBD1. This clonotype originated in a woman in her forties or fifties with Graves' ophthalmopathy. The sequencing input was blood. CDR3: CASRFSDRNEQFF. For the CDR3, the DNA is TGTGCCAGCAGATTCTCGGACAGGAATGAGCAGTTCTTC.